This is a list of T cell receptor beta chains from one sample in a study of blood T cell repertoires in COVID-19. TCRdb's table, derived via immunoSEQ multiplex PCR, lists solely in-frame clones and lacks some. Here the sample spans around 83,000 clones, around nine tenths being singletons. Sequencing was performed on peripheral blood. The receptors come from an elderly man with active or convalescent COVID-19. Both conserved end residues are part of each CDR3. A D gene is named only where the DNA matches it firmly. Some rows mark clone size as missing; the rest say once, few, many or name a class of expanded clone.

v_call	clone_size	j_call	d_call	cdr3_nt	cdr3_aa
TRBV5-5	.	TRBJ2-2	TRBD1	TGTGCCAGCAGATTTGAACTGGGACAGGGGCCCGGGGAGCTGTTTTTT	CASRFELGQGPGELFF
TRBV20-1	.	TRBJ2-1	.	TGCAGTGCTAGTAATTTGGGTACAGGGAATGAGCAGTTCTTC	CSASNLGTGNEQFF
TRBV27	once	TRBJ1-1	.	TGTGCCAGCAGTTTTTGGGGGGGAGCTGAAGCTTTCTTT	CASSFWGGAEAFF
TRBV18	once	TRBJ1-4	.	TGTGCCAGCTCACCGACAGTGGGACTATCAACTAATGAAAAACTGTTTTTT	CASSPTVGLSTNEKLFF
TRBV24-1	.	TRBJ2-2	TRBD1	TGTGCCACGGGACAGGGGAGGTTCGCCGGGGAGCTGTTTTTT	CATGQGRFAGELFF
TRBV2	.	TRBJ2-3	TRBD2	TGTGCCAGCAGTGACGCGGGGGGGACCTTCAATACGCAGTATTTT	CASSDAGGTFNTQYF
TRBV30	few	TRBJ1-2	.	TGTGCCTGGAGTACCCCGAACATTATTACAGGGTTTGGCTACACCTTC	CAWSTPNIITGFGYTF
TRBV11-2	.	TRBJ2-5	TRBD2	TGTGCCAGCAGCCCAATAGCGGGGGATGGGACCCAGTACTTC	CASSPIAGDGTQYF
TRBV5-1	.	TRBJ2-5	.	TGCGCCAGCACTCTGACAAGCCAAGAGACCCAGTACTTC	CASTLTSQETQYF
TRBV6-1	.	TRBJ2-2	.	TGTGCCAGCAGTGAACTAACGGCGAACACCGGGGAGCTGTTTTTT	CASSELTANTGELFF
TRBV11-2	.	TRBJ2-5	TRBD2	TGTGCCAGCAGCAAAGGAGGACTAGCGGGGGAAGAGACCCAGTACTTC	CASSKGGLAGEETQYF
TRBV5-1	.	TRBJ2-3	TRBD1	TGCGCCAGCAGCTTGGCAGGGACAGACACAGATACGCAGTATTTT	CASSLAGTDTDTQYF
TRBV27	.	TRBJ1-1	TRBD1	TGTGCCAGCAGTAAGGACAGGCTTTGGGCTGAAGCTTTCTTT	CASSKDRLWAEAFF
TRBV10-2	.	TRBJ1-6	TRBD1	TGCGCCAGCTTGGGACAGTACAATTCACCCCTCCACTTT	CASLGQYNSPLHF
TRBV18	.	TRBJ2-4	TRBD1	TGTGCCAGCTCACCCCTGGACAGGGGGTCTTGGAACATTCAGTACTTC	CASSPLDRGSWNIQYF
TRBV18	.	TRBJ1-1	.	TGTGCCAGCTCACCGATGGAGGGTAACACTGAAGCTTTCTTT	CASSPMEGNTEAFF
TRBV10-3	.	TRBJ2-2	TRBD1	TGTGCCATCAGTGAGTGGGGACAGGGGGCAGGTGACACCGGGGAGCTGTTTTTT	CAISEWGQGAGDTGELFF
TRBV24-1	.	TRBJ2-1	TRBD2	TGTGCCACCCGGTCGACTAGCGATTACAATGAGCAGTTCTTC	CATRSTSDYNEQFF
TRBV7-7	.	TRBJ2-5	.	TGTGCCAGCAGCCCGGGGGAGACCCAGTACTTC	CASSPGETQYF
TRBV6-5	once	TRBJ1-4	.	TGTGCCAGCAGTTACACAAGACACCCAACTAATGAAAAACTGTTTTTT	CASSYTRHPTNEKLFF
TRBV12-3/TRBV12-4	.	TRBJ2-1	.	TGTGCCAGCAGTTTGCGATATGAGCAGTTCTTC	CASSLRYEQFF
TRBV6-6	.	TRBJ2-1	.	TGTGCCAGCAGTTACAACGGACAGAGTTACAATGAGCAGTTCTTC	CASSYNGQSYNEQFF
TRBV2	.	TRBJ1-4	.	TGTGCCAGCCAGCGGGGCACTAATGAAAAACTGTTTTTT	CASQRGTNEKLFF
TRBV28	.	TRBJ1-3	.	TGTGCCAGCAGTTACTTTACAGGTCCTGGAAACACCATATATTTT	CASSYFTGPGNTIYF
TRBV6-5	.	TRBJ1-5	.	TGTGCCAGCAGCCGAACACAGGAGAATCAGCCCCAGCATTTT	CASSRTQENQPQHF
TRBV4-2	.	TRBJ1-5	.	TGTGCCAGCAGCCAAGACCGACAGGGCAATCAGCCCCAGCATTTT	CASSQDRQGNQPQHF